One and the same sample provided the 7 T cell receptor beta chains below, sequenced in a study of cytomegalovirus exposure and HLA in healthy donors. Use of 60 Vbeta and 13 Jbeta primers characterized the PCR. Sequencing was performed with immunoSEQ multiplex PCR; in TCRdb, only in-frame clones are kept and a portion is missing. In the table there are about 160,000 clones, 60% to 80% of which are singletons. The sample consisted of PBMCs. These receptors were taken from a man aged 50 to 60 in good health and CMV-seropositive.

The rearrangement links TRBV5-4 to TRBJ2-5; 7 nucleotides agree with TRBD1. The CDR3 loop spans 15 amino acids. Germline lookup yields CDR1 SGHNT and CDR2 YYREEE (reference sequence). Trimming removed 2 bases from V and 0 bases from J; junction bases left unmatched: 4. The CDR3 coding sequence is TGTGCCAGCAGCTTACAGGGGAGAAACCAAGAGACCCAGTACTTC. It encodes CASSLQGRNQETQYF. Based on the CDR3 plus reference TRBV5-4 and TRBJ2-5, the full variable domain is ETGVTQSPTHLIKTRGQQVTLRCSSQSGHNTVSWYQQALGQGPQFIFQYYREEENGRGNFPPRFSGLQFPNYSSELNVNALELDDSALYLCASSLQGRNQETQYFGPGTRLLVL.

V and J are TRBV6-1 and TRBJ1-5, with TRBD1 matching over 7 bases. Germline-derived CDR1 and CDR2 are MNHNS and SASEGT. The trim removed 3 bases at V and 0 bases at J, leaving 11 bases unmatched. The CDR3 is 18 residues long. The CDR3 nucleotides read TGTGCCAGCAGTGACGCCGGGACAGTCCCGTATAGCAATCAGCCCCAGCATTTT. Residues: CASSDAGTVPYSNQPQHF.

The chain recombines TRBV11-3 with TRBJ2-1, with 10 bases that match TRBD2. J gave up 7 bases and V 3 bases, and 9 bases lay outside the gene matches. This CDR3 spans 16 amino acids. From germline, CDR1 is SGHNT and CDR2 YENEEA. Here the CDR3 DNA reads TGTGCCAGCAGCTTTTTAGCGGGGGGTAGGGTGAATGAGCAGTTCTTC. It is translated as CASSFLAGGRVNEQFF.

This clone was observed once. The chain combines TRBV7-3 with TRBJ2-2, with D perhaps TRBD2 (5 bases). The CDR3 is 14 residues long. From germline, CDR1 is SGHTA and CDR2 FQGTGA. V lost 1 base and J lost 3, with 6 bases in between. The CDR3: CASSLKGDTGELFF. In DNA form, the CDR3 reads TGTGCCAGCAGCTTAAAGGGAGACACCGGGGAGCTGTTTTTT.

CDR3 DNA: TGCAGCGTTGATAACAGGGGTTGGAGTGGCTACACCTTC. Translating gives CSVDNRGWSGYTF. J is TRBJ1-2 and V is TRBV29-1; 7 nucleotides align to TRBD1. The CDR3 length is 13 residues. The V and J ends lost 3 bases and 7 bases, in that order; junction bases with no gene match: 8. Germline V gives CDR1 SQVTM, CDR2 ANQGSEA.

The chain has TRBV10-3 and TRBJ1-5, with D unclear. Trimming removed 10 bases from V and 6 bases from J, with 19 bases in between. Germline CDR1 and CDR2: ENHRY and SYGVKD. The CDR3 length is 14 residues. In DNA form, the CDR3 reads TGTGCCACAGTGGGAGGGTTGCCGGGTCAGCCCCAGCATTTT. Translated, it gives CATVGGLPGQPQHF.

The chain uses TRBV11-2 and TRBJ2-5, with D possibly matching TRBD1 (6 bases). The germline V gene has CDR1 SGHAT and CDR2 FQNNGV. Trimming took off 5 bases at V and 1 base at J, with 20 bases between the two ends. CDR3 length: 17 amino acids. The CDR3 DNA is TGTGCCAGCAGCCAACCGCCAGGGGCCACCCTCCAAGAGACCCAGTACTTC. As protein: CASSQPPGATLQETQYF.